These T cell receptor beta chains were read from a single sample in a study of blood T cell repertoires in COVID-19. Assay used: immunoSEQ multiplex PCR; TCRdb lists only in-frame clones, some missing. The sample consists of tens of thousands of clones, about 83% of them appearing once. Sequenced: peripheral blood. All receptors come from an elderly woman with acute or convalescent COVID-19. The CDR3 runs from the conserved cysteine through the conserved F or W. D genes are given only for firm matches. Clone size is stated in some rows and not others, as once, few, many or a class when expanded.

d_call j_call v_call clone_size cdr3_nt cdr3_aa
TRBD1 TRBJ2-2 TRBV7-9 few TGTGCCAGCAGCAGGACAGGGGGCGGTTTGGAGCTGTTTTTT CASSRTGGGLELFF
TRBD2 TRBJ2-3 TRBV6-4 . TGTGCCAGCAATGGGGGGGAAGATACGCAGTATTTT CASNGGEDTQYF
. TRBJ2-5 TRBV5-3 . TGTGCCAGAAGCTTGGGGCCAGGGGCTATCCAAGAGACCCAGTACTTC CARSLGPGAIQETQYF
. TRBJ2-3 TRBV1 . TGCACCAGCAGCCAAGATGGGGGACTAGCGGGAGGACGGGTCACAGATACGCAGTATTTT CTSSQDGGLAGGRVTDTQYF
. TRBJ2-3 TRBV19 . TGTGCCAGTAGTATCGCCGGCGGGACCCGCCGCAACACAGATACGCAGTATTTT CASSIAGGTRRNTDTQYF
. TRBJ2-7 TRBV5-3 . TGTGCCAGACTTCCTGCAGCGTTCTACGAGCAGTACTTC CARLPAAFYEQYF
TRBD2 TRBJ2-3 TRBV5-4 . TGTGCCAGCAGCTTAGCCGGACTAGCGGGAGTGGCGGATACGCAGTATTTT CASSLAGLAGVADTQYF
TRBD1 TRBJ1-1 TRBV7-9 . TGTGCCAGCAGCTTAGGGGCAGGGGGGCGGAACACTGAAGCTTTCTTT CASSLGAGGRNTEAFF
. TRBJ2-3 TRBV3-1/TRBV3-2 once TGTGCCAGCAGCCAAGGAGGGCGAATGGACACAGATACGCAGTATTTT CASSQGGRMDTDTQYF
. TRBJ1-1 TRBV7-2 . TGTGCCAGCAGCTTAGGGCGGAAGCCTGAAGCTTTCTTT CASSLGRKPEAFF
TRBD1 TRBJ2-7 TRBV28 . TGTGCCAGCAGCCTCGGGACAGGGTTGGTCGAGCAGTACTTC CASSLGTGLVEQYF
. TRBJ2-2 TRBV18 . TGTGCCAGCTCACCACAGGGGCTGGGCACCGGGGAGCTGTTTTTT CASSPQGLGTGELFF
. TRBJ1-5 TRBV30 . TGTGCCTGGAGTCTTGGCGTGAGGAGGAGTCAGCCCCAGCATTTT CAWSLGVRRSQPQHF
. TRBJ1-1 TRBV5-6 . TGTGCCAGCAGCTTGGAGGCCGCCCTTCCGGGAAGGGCTTTCTTT CASSLEAALPGRAFF
TRBD1 TRBJ2-7 TRBV7-8 . TGTGCCAGCAGCCCCGACAGGGCCACCTACGAGCAGTACTTC CASSPDRATYEQYF
. TRBJ2-5 TRBV19 . TGTGCCAGTACCCCGGGCAGGGGGGCGCGGACCCAGTACTTC CASTPGRGARTQYF
. TRBJ1-1 TRBV11-2 . TGTGCCAGCAGCCCTACGATTGGGACTGCCTCGAACACTGAAGCTTTCTTT CASSPTIGTASNTEAFF
. TRBJ1-2 TRBV4-2 many TGTGCCAGCAGCCAAGATAGAGGAGACTATGGCTACACCTTC CASSQDRGDYGYTF
TRBD2 TRBJ2-5 TRBV19 . TGTGCCAGCAGTGCCCAGACTAGCGGGGGCGGAGAGACCCAGTACTTC CASSAQTSGGGETQYF
. TRBJ1-2 TRBV7-9 . TGTGCCAGCAGCTTATACCCCACGGATGGCTACACCTTC CASSLYPTDGYTF
TRBD1 TRBJ1-3 TRBV5-1 . TGCGCCAGCAGCTCGGACAGGGGTGGAAACACCATATATTTT CASSSDRGGNTIYF
TRBD1 TRBJ1-1 TRBV11-2 . TGTGCCAGCAGCCCCTACAGGGGAAAGTCAAACACTGAAGCTTTCTTT CASSPYRGKSNTEAFF
. TRBJ2-5 TRBV3-1/TRBV3-2 . TGTGCCAGCAGCCCCGGCGGGTTAGGAGAGACCCAGTACTTC CASSPGGLGETQYF
. TRBJ1-2 TRBV5-5 few TGTGCCAGCAGCTTGATCGGGGGAGCATATGGCTACACCTTC CASSLIGGAYGYTF